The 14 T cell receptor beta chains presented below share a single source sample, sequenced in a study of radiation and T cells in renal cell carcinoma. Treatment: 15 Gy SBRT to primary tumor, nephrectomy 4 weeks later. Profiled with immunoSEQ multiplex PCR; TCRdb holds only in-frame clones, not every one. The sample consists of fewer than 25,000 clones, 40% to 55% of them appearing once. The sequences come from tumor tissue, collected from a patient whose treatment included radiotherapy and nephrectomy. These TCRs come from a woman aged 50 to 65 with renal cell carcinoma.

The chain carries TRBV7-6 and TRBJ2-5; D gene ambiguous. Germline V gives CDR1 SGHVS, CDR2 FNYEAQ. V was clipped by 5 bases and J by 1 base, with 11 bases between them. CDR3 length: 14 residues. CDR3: CASSHGLGQETQYF. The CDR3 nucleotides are TGTGCCAGCAGCCACGGCCTGGGCCAAGAGACCCAGTACTTC.

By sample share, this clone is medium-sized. CDR3 sequence: CASSQARGRSGYTF. For the CDR3, the DNA is TGTGCCAGCAGCCAAGCCAGGGGAAGGAGTGGCTACACCTTC. The V gene is TRBV4-2, the J gene TRBJ1-2; possible D gene TRBD1, 6 bases. The CDR3 loop spans 14 amino acids. Germline V gene sequence: CDR1 LGHNA, CDR2 YNFKEQ. V lost 1 base and J 7 bases, leaving 13 bases between the germline ends.

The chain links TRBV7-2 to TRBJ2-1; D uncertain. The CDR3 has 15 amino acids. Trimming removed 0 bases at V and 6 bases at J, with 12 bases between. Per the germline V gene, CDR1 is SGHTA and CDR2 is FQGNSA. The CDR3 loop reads CASSLAQYPGNEQFF. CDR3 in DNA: TGTGCCAGCAGCTTAGCCCAGTACCCGGGCAATGAGCAGTTCTTC.

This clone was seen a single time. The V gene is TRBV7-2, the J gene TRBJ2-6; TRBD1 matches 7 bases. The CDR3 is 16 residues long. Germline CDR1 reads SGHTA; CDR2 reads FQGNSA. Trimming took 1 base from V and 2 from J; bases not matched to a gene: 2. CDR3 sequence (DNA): TGTGCCAGCAGCTTAGTACAGGGGACTGGGGCCAACGTCCTGACTTTC. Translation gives CASSLVQGTGANVLTF.

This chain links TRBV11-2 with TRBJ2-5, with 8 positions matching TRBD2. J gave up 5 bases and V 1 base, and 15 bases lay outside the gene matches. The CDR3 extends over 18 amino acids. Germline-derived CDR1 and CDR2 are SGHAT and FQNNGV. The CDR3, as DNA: TGTGCCAGCAGCTTAGGAGGCTTATTACTAGCGGAGGGGGAGACCCAGTACTTC. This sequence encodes CASSLGGLLLAEGETQYF.

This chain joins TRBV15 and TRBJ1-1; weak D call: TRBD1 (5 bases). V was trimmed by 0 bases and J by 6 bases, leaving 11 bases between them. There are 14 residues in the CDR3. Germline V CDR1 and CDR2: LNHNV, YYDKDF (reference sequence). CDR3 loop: CATSRDLGDPEAFF. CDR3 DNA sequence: TGTGCCACCAGCAGAGATCTGGGGGACCCTGAAGCTTTCTTT.

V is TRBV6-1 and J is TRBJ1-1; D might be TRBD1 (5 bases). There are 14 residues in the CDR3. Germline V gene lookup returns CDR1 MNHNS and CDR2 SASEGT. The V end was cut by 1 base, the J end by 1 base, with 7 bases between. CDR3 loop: CASSEVTANTEAFF. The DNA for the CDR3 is TGTGCCAGCAGTGAAGTGACAGCGAACACTGAAGCTTTCTTT.

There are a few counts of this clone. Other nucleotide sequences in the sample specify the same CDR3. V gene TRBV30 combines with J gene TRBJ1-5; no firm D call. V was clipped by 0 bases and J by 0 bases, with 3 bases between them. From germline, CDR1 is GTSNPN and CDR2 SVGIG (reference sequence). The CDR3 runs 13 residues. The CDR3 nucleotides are TGTGCCTGGAGTGTGGGTAGCAATCAGCCCCAGCATTTT. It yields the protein CAWSVGSNQPQHF.

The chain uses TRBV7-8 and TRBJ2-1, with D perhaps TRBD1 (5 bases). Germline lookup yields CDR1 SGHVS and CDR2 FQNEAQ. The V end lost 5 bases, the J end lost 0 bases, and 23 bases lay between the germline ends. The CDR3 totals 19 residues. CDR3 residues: CASSPRAGFGYSSYNEQFF. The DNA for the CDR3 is TGTGCCAGCAGCCCTAGGGCAGGGTTCGGTTATAGCTCCTACAATGAGCAGTTCTTC.

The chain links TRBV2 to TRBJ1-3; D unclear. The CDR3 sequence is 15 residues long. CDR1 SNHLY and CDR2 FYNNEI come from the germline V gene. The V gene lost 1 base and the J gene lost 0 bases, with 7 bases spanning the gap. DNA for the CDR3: TGTGCCAGCAGTGAAGTCCGATTCTCTGGAAACACCATATATTTT. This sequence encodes CASSEVRFSGNTIYF.

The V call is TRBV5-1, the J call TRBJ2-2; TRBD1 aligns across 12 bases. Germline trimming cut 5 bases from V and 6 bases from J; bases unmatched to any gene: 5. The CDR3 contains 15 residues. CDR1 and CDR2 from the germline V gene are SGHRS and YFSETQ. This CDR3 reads CASRSGTGGSGELFF. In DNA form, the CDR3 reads TGCGCCAGCAGATCCGGGACAGGGGGCTCCGGGGAGCTGTTTTTT.

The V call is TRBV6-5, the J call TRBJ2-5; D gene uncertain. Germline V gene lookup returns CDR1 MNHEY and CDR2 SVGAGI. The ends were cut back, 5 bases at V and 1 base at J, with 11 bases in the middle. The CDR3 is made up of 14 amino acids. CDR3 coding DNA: TGTGCCAGCAGTACTCGACACTCCCAAGAGACCCAGTACTTC. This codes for CASSTRHSQETQYF.

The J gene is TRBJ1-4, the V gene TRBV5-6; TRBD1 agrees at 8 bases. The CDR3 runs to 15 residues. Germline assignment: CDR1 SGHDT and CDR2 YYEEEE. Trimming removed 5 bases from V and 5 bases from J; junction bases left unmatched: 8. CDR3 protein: CASSFLQGGNEKLFF. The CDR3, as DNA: TGTGCCAGCAGTTTCCTACAGGGGGGGAATGAAAAACTGTTTTTT.

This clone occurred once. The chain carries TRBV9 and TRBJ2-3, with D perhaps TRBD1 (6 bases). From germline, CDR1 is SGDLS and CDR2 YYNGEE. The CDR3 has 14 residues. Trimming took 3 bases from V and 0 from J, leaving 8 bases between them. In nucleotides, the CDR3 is TGTGCCAGCAGCGGGACAGTTAGCACAGATACGCAGTATTTT. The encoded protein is CASSGTVSTDTQYF.